Below are 26 T cell receptor beta chains sequenced from a single sample in a study of blood T cell repertoires in COVID-19. Assay used: immunoSEQ multiplex PCR; TCRdb lists only in-frame clones, some missing. This table has around 180,000 clones, more than 65% appearing once. Sample: PBMCs or T cells enriched from blood (not recorded which). The receptors shown here come from a woman between 45 and 65 years old with acute COVID-19.

The chain combines TRBV19 with TRBJ2-5; D is unclear. V dropped 5 bases and J dropped 2 bases, with 15 bases sitting between them. Germline V CDR1 and CDR2: LNHDA, SQIVND (reference sequence). The CDR3 contains 15 residues. The CDR3 sequence: CASSYVGDQQETQYF. The CDR3 region has the DNA TGTGCCAGTAGTTATGTGGGCGACCAACAAGAGACCCAGTACTTC.

This clone was seen more than once but under ten times. The chain carries TRBV7-2 and TRBJ1-1; 7 positions agree with TRBD1. This CDR3 has 14 residues. Losses at the gene ends were 4 bases for V and 8 bases for J; bases not matched to a gene: 10. Germline loops: CDR1 SGHTA, CDR2 FQGNSA. The CDR3 bases are TGTGCCAGCAGCTCTCGGACAGGATTGCCGGAAGCTTTCTTT. Translation: CASSSRTGLPEAFF. The full variable domain, in which reference TRBV7-2 and TRBJ1-1 provide the parts outside the CDR3, is GAGVSQSPSNKVTEKGKDVELRCDPISGHTALYWYRQSLGQGLEFLIYFQGNSAPDKSGLPSDRFSAERTGGSVSTLTIQRTQQEDSAVYLCASSSRTGLPEAFFGQGTRLTVV.

The CDR3: CASSLRGAGNSPLHF. The CDR3 DNA reads TGTGCCAGCAGTTTAAGAGGTGCTGGCAATTCACCCCTCCACTTT. The chain links TRBV28 to TRBJ1-6, with D unclear. The CDR3 extends over 15 amino acids. Trimming took off 2 bases at V and 7 bases at J, with 12 bases between the two ends. Germline-derived CDR1 and CDR2 are MDHEN and SYDVKM. The variable domain in full, with the rest retrieved from reference TRBV28 and TRBJ1-6, is DVKVTQSSRYLVKRTGEKVFLECVQDMDHENMFWYRQDPGLGLRLIYFSYDVKMKEKGDIPEGYSVSREKKERFSLILESASTNQTSMYLCASSLRGAGNSPLHFGNGTRLTVT.

This chain joins TRBV4-1 and TRBJ2-3; 10 bases agree with TRBD2. Trimming cost V 5 bases and J 3 bases; bases outside gene matches: 5. CDR1 is MGHRA and CDR2 is YSYEKL in the germline V gene. The CDR3 loop spans 15 amino acids. The CDR3 loop reads CASSTQRGGTDTQYF. The CDR3 region has the DNA TGCGCCAGCAGCACCCAGCGGGGGGGGACAGATACGCAGTATTTT.

As to this clone: A junction boundary mismatches the germline segment, possibly from a read error. The chain uses TRBV2 and TRBJ2-4; 12 bases align to TRBD1. CDR1 is SNHLY and CDR2 is FYNNEI in the germline V gene. CDR3 length: 13 amino acids. The CDR3 region is CASSATRDRGRQF. For the CDR3, the DNA is TGTGCCAGCAGTGCGACCCGGGACAGGGGGCGTCAGTTC. Full variable domain (outside the CDR3, taken from reference TRBV2 and TRBJ2-4): EPEVTQTPSHQVTQMGQEVILRCVPISNHLYFYWYRQILGQKVEFLVSFYNNEISEKSEIFDDQFSVERPDGSNFTLKIRSTKLEDSAMYFCASSATRDRGRQFGAGTRLSVL.

This rearrangement joins TRBV2 to TRBJ2-5, with 7 bases aligning to TRBD2. CDR3 length equals 15 residues. The V gene's germline CDR1 is SNHLY and CDR2 FYNNEI. Losses at the gene ends were 8 bases for V and 2 bases for J; bases not matched to a gene: 11. CDR3 residues: CASQVIRGVQETQYF. In DNA, the CDR3 is TGTGCCAGCCAAGTTATACGGGGGGTACAAGAGACCCAGTACTTC.

The chain uses TRBV18 and TRBJ1-1, with D maybe TRBD1 (6 bases). This CDR3 has 15 residues. In germline, CDR1 is KGHSH, CDR2 LQKENI. Between the trimmed V and J ends, which lost 3 bases and 0 bases, there was a span of 11 bases. As DNA, the CDR3 is TGTGCCAGCTCACCGGACAGATACATGAACACTGAAGCTTTCTTT. Its translation is CASSPDRYMNTEAFF.

The rearrangement links TRBV11-2 to TRBJ1-3; 7 nucleotides match TRBD1. Germline CDR1 reads SGHAT; CDR2 reads FQNNGV. The ends lost 5 bases at V and 0 bases at J; junction bases unmatched: 4. The CDR3 extends over 15 amino acids. Here the CDR3 reads CASSRDRSSGNTIYF. CDR3 DNA: TGTGCCAGCAGCCGGGACAGAAGCTCTGGAAACACCATATATTTT.

In the case of this clone: The sample carries other DNA sequences with the same CDR3. CDR3 sequence: CASTLQANYGYTF. The CDR3 DNA reads TGTGCCAGCACCCTACAGGCTAACTATGGCTACACCTTC. The genes are TRBV2 and TRBJ1-2; possibly TRBD1 for D (5 bases). The germline CDR1 and CDR2 sequences are SNHLY and FYNNEI. V was trimmed by 7 bases and J by 0 bases, leaving 9 bases between them. The CDR3 is 13 residues long.

The rearrangement uses TRBV5-8 and TRBJ1-5, with D possibly matching TRBD1 (5 bases). This CDR3 region has 16 residues. CDR1 and CDR2 (germline): SGHTS, YDEGEE. V was trimmed by 7 bases and J by 3 bases, leaving 20 bases between them. The CDR3 is CASGGFGGSYNQPQHF. The CDR3 region has the DNA TGTGCCAGCGGAGGGTTCGGGGGTTCCTACAATCAGCCCCAGCATTTT.

The V call is TRBV7-2, the J call TRBJ1-2; D is perhaps TRBD1 (5 bases). Trimming took off 5 bases at V and 1 base at J, with 11 bases between the two ends. The CDR3 contains 14 residues. Germline V gives CDR1 SGHTA, CDR2 FQGNSA. CDR3 sequence: CASSRGGDNYGYTF. The CDR3 DNA reads as TGTGCCAGCAGCAGGGGCGGGGATAACTATGGCTACACCTTC.

The DNA for the CDR3 is TGTGCCAGCAGCGCCTCTAGGGGTGCGAACACCGGGGAGCTGTTTTTT. The encoded protein is CASSASRGANTGELFF. The rearrangement links TRBV11-3 to TRBJ2-2, with D possibly matching TRBD1 (5 bases). The V gene lost 5 bases and the J gene lost 0 bases, with 13 bases spanning the gap. Looked up from germline, CDR1 is SGHNT and CDR2 is YENEEA. The CDR3 has 16 amino acids.

The J gene is TRBJ1-2, the V gene TRBV9, with TRBD1 identical over 10 bases. CDR1 is SGDLS and CDR2 is YYNGEE in the germline V gene. This CDR3 has 15 residues. V gave up 2 bases and J gave up 2 bases; unmatched junction bases: 3. The CDR3 DNA reads as TGTGCCAGCAGCGTTGACAGGGGGCGCAACTATGGCTACACCTTC. Translation: CASSVDRGRNYGYTF.

The chain is built from TRBV19 and TRBJ1-5, with 7 bases identical to TRBD1. This CDR3 spans 13 amino acids. Germline values: CDR1 LNHDA, CDR2 SQIVND (reference sequence). The ends lost 7 bases at V and 11 bases at J; junction bases unmatched: 11. This CDR3 reads CASTSDRVRAQHF. CDR3 bases: TGTGCCAGTACTTCTGACAGGGTTCGAGCCCAGCATTTT.

This sequence joins TRBV3-1 (or the pseudogene TRBV3-2) and TRBJ1-1; a weak D match, TRBD1 (5 bases). The V end was cut by 2 bases, the J end by 4 bases, with 11 bases between. The germline gives CDR1 LGHDT, CDR2 YNNKEL (reference sequence). The CDR3 totals 14 residues. The CDR3 protein is CASSQKGRGTEAFF. DNA for the CDR3: TGTGCCAGCAGCCAAAAGGGGAGGGGCACTGAAGCTTTCTTT.

This chain connects TRBV5-1 to TRBJ2-5; D may be TRBD1 (6 bases). The CDR3 spans 14 residues. CDR1 SGHRS and CDR2 YFSETQ come from the germline V gene. V dropped 0 bases and J dropped 2 bases, with 8 bases sitting between them. The DNA for the CDR3 is TGCGCCAGCAGCTTGGGAAGGGGGCAAGAGACCCAGTACTTC. This sequence encodes CASSLGRGQETQYF. The whole variable domain, filled in from reference TRBV5-1 and TRBJ2-5, reads KAGVTQTPRYLIKTRGQQVTLSCSPISGHRSVSWYQQTPGQGLQFLFEYFSETQRNKGNFPGRFSGRQFSNSRSEMNVSTLELGDSALYLCASSLGRGQETQYFGPGTRLLVL.

V and J are TRBV2 and TRBJ1-1; the match to TRBD1 covers 7 bases. The germline V gene encodes CDR1 SNHLY and CDR2 FYNNEI. Trimming cost V 6 bases and J 8 bases; bases outside gene matches: 6. This CDR3 has 12 amino acids. The CDR3 loop reads CASRNDRVEAFF. The CDR3 region has the DNA TGTGCCAGCAGAAACGACAGGGTCGAAGCTTTCTTT.

This clone has just a few counts. The chain couples TRBV5-1 to TRBJ1-2; D gene ambiguous. The CDR3 has 15 residues. The V gene lost 4 bases and the J gene lost 3 bases, with 16 bases spanning the gap. Germline CDR1 reads SGHRS; CDR2 reads YFSETQ. The CDR3 DNA sequence: TGCGCCAGCAGCCCGGAGCCCAAGCCCCACTATGGCTACACCTTC. This codes for CASSPEPKPHYGYTF.

The chain joins TRBV20-1 to TRBJ2-7; weak D call: TRBD2 (5 bases). In germline, CDR1 is DFQATT, CDR2 SNEGSKA (reference sequence). Trimming removed 3 bases at V and 0 bases at J, with 15 bases between. The length of the CDR3 is 15 residues. This chain's CDR3 is CSASSGGLRSYEQYV. DNA of the CDR3: TGCAGTGCTAGTTCGGGCGGGCTTCGCTCCTACGAGCAGTACGTC.

This chain links TRBV7-2 with TRBJ1-5; TRBD1 is a possible D gene (5 bases). Germline V gene sequence: CDR1 SGHTA, CDR2 FQGNSA. V lost 5 bases and J lost 5, with 13 bases in between. The length of the CDR3 is 14 residues. The CDR3 DNA follows: TGTGCCAGCAGCCTACGTTGGGGGGATCAGCCCCAGCATTTT. Translation: CASSLRWGDQPQHF. The entire variable domain, with the rest obtained from reference TRBV7-2 and TRBJ1-5, is as follows: GAGVSQSPSNKVTEKGKDVELRCDPISGHTALYWYRQSLGQGLEFLIYFQGNSAPDKSGLPSDRFSAERTGGSVSTLTIQRTQQEDSAVYLCASSLRWGDQPQHFGDGTRLSIL.

The chain employs TRBV18 and TRBJ2-7, with D possibly TRBD1 on 5 matching bases. This CDR3 is 12 amino acids long. V gave up 5 bases and J gave up 9 bases, with 14 bases separating them. In germline, CDR1 is KGHSH, CDR2 LQKENI. The chain's CDR3 is CASSKDKLGQYV. The CDR3 DNA follows: TGTGCCAGCTCAAAGGACAAACTCGGGCAGTACGTC.

The V call is TRBV3-1 (or the pseudogene TRBV3-2), the J call TRBJ1-5; D not resolved. V lost 2 bases to trimming and J lost 3 bases, with 11 bases between them. CDR3 length equals 15 residues. Looked up from germline, CDR1 is LGHDT and CDR2 is YNNKEL (reference sequence). The CDR3 sequence is CASSQQSGHNQPQHF. In DNA, the CDR3 is TGTGCCAGCAGCCAACAGTCTGGGCACAATCAGCCCCAGCATTTT.

The chain combines TRBV5-6 with TRBJ2-4; D is ambiguous. V lost 0 bases and J 0 bases, leaving 4 bases between the germline ends. CDR1 SGHDT and CDR2 YYEEEE come from the germline V gene. The CDR3 is made up of 14 amino acids. Here the CDR3 DNA reads TGTGCCAGCAGCTTGGGGCTAGCCAAAAACATTCAGTACTTC. Its translation is CASSLGLAKNIQYF.

The chain is built from TRBV6-1 and TRBJ2-7; 7 nucleotides line up with TRBD2. This CDR3 region has 12 residues. V lost 8 bases and J lost 3; bases outside the gene matches: 4. The germline gives CDR1 MNHNS, CDR2 SASEGT. Here the CDR3 reads CASHRGDYEQYV. In DNA form, the CDR3 reads TGTGCCAGCCACCGGGGGGACTACGAGCAGTACGTC.

The genes are TRBV19 and TRBJ2-1; TRBD1 is a possible D gene (6 bases). Germline values: CDR1 LNHDA, CDR2 SQIVND (reference sequence). CDR3 length: 15 amino acids. The V end was cut by 3 bases, the J end by 6 bases, with 15 bases between. CDR3 DNA: TGTGCCAGTAGTATTCAAATCGGGACACCCAATGAGCAGTTCTTC. This codes for CASSIQIGTPNEQFF. Variable domain in full (rest from reference TRBV19 and TRBJ2-1): DGGITQSPKYLFRKEGQNVTLSCEQNLNHDAMYWYRQDPGQGLRLIYYSQIVNDFQKGDIAEGYSVSREKKESFPLTVTSAQKNPTAFYLCASSIQIGTPNEQFFGPGTRLTVL.

The J gene is TRBJ2-3, the V gene TRBV7-9; 7 bases fit TRBD2. With V trimmed by 1 base and J by 9 bases, 1 base remained unmatched. Germline V gene lookup returns CDR1 SEHNR and CDR2 FQNEAQ (reference sequence). The CDR3 contains 12 residues. The CDR3 sequence: CASSLVGGTQYF. The CDR3 DNA sequence: TGTGCCAGCAGCTTAGTGGGGGGGACGCAGTATTTT.